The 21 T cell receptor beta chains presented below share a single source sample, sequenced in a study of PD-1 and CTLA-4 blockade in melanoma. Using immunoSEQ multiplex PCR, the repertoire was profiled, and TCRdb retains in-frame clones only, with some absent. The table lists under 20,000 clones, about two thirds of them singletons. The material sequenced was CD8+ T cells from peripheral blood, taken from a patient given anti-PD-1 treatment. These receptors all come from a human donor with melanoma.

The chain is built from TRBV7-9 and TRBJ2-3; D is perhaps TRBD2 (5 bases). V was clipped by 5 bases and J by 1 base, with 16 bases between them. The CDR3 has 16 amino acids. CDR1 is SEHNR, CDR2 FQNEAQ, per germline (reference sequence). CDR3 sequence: CASSQTTGGGTDTQYF. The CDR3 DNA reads TGTGCCAGCAGCCAGACAACCGGAGGCGGCACAGATACGCAGTATTTT.

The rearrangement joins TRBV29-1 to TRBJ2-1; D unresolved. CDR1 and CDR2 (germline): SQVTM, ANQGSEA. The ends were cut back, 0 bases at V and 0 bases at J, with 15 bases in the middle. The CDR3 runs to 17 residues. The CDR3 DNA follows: TGCAGCGTTGAAGATCCTCCAAGATACGGCTCCTACAATGAGCAGTTCTTC. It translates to CSVEDPPRYGSYNEQFF.

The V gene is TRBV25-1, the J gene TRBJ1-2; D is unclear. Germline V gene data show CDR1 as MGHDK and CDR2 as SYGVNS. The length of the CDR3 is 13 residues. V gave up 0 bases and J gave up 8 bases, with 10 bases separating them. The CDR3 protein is CASSEYMSQGYTF. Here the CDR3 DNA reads TGTGCCAGCAGTGAATATATGTCGCAGGGCTACACCTTC.

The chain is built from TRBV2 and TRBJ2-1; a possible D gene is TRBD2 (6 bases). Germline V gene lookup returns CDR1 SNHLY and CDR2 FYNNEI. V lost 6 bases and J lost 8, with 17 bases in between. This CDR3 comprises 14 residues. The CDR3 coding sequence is TGTGCCAGCAGGGCTCCTAGGGAGGTCGATGAGCAGTTCTTC. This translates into CASRAPREVDEQFF.

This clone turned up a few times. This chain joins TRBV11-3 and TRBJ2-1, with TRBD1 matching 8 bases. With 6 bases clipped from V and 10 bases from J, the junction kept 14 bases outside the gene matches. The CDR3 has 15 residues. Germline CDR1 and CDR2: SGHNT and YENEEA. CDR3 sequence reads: CASRSPGQVLKEQFF. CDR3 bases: TGTGCCAGCAGAAGCCCGGGACAGGTCCTAAAAGAGCAGTTCTTC.

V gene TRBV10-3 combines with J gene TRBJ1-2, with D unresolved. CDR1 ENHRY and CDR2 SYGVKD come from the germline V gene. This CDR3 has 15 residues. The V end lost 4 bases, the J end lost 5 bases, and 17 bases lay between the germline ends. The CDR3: CAISVTEPWWYGYTF. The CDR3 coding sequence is TGTGCCATCAGTGTTACGGAGCCCTGGTGGTATGGCTACACCTTC.

The CDR3, as DNA: TGTGCCAGCAGCTTAATTACTAGCTCCTACGAGCAGTACTTC. It specifies CASSLITSSYEQYF. V is TRBV11-2 and J is TRBJ2-7; D might be TRBD2 (5 bases). CDR1 SGHAT and CDR2 FQNNGV come from the germline V gene. The CDR3 is 14 amino acids. V gave up 2 bases and J gave up 0 bases, with 8 bases separating them.

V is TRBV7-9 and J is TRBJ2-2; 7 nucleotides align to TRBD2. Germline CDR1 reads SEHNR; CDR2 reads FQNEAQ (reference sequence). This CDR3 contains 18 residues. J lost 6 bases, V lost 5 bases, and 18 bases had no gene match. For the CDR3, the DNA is TGTGCCAGCAGCCCTACCTCGGGTGGGAGGGCAATCGCCGGGGAGCTGTTTTTT. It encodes CASSPTSGGRAIAGELFF.

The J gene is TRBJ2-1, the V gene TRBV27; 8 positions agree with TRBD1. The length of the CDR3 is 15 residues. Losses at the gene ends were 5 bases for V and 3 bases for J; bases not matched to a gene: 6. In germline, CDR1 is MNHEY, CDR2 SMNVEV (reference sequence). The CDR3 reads CASSAPGQDYNEQFF. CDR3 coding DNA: TGTGCCAGCAGTGCACCGGGACAGGACTACAATGAGCAGTTCTTC.

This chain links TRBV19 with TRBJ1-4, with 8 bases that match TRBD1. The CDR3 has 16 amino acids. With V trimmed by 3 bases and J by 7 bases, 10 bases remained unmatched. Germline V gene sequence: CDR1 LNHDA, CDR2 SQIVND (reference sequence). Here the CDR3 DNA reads TGTGCCAGTAGTATGCTCGGGCCAGGGGGCCCTGAAAAACTGTTTTTT. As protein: CASSMLGPGGPEKLFF.

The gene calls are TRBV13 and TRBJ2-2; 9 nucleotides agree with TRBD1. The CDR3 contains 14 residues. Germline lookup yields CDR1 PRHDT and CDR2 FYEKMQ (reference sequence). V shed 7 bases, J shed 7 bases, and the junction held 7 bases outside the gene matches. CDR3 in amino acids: CASTNRGPIGELFF. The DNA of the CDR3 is TGTGCCAGCACCAACAGGGGGCCGATCGGGGAGCTGTTTTTT.

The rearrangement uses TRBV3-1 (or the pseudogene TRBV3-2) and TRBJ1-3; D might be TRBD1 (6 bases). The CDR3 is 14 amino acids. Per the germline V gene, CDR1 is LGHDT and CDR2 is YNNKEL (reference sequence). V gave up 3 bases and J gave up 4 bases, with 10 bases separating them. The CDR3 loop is CASSHPTGGNTIYF. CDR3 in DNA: TGTGCCAGCAGCCATCCAACAGGGGGAAACACCATATATTTT.

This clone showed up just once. CDR3 sequence: CASSYSLDSSYEQYF. The CDR3 DNA sequence: TGTGCCAGCAGTTACTCCCTTGACAGCTCCTACGAGCAGTACTTC. The chain joins TRBV6-5 to TRBJ2-7, with D perhaps matching TRBD1 (5 bases). This CDR3 has 15 residues. Trimming pared 0 bases from V and 0 bases from J, leaving 9 bases between. Per germline, CDR1 MNHEY and CDR2 SVGAGI.

CDR3 in DNA: TGTGCCAGCAGCTTCTTGAGGGAGCAAGATACGCAGTATTTT. It codes for CASSFLREQDTQYF. The V and J genes are TRBV11-1 and TRBJ2-3; TRBD2 might be the D (5 bases). Between the trimmed V and J ends, which lost 3 bases and 5 bases, there was a span of 12 bases. This CDR3 region has 14 residues. Germline values: CDR1 SGHAT, CDR2 FQDESV (reference sequence).

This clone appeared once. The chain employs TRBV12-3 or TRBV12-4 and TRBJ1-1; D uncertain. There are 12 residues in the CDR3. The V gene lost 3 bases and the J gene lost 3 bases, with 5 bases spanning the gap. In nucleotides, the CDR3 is TGTGCCAGCAGTTTCGGGGACACTGAAGCTTTCTTT. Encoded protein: CASSFGDTEAFF.

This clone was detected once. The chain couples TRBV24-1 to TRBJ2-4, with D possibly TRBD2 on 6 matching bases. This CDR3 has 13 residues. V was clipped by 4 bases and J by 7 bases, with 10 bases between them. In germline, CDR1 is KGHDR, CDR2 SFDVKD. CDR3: CATSEFRGNIQYF. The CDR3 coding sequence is TGTGCCACCAGTGAGTTTCGGGGGAACATTCAGTACTTC.

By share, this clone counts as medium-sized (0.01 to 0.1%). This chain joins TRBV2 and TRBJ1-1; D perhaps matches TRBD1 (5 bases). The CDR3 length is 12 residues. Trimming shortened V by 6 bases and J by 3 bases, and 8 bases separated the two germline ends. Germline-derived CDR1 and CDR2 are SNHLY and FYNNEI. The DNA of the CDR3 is TGTGCCAGCAGAACGGGGGACACTGAAGCTTTCTTT. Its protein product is CASRTGDTEAFF. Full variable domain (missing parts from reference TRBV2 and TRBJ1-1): EPEVTQTPSHQVTQMGQEVILRCVPISNHLYFYWYRQILGQKVEFLVSFYNNEISEKSEIFDDQFSVERPDGSNFTLKIRSTKLEDSAMYFCASRTGDTEAFFGQGTRLTVV.

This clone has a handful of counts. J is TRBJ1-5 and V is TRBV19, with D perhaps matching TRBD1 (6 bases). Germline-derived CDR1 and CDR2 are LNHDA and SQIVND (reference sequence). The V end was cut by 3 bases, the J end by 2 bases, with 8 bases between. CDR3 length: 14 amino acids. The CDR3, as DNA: TGTGCCAGTAGTATGAGGGGGGGCAATCAGCCCCAGCATTTT. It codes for CASSMRGGNQPQHF.

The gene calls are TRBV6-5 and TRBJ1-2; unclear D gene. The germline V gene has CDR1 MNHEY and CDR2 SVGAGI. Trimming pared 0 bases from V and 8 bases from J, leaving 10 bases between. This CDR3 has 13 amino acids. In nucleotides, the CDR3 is TGTGCCAGCAGTTACTCCCCTCTGGGGGGCTACACCTTC. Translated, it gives CASSYSPLGGYTF.

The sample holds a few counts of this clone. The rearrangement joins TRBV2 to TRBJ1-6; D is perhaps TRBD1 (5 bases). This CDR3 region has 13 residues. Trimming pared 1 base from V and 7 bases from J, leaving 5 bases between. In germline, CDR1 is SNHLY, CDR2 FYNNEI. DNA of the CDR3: TGTGCCAGCAGTGAAGGGGGGAATTCACCCCTCCACTTT. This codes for CASSEGGNSPLHF.

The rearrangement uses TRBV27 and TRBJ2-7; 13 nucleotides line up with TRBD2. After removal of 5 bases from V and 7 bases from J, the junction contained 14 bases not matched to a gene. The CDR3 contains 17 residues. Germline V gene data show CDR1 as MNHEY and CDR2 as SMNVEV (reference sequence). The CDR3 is CASSPIWTSGSSGEQYF. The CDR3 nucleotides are TGTGCCAGCAGTCCTATCTGGACTAGCGGGAGTTCTGGTGAGCAGTACTTC.